The source of this T cell receptor beta chain is a study of T cell responses to AZD1222 COVID-19 vaccine. Turning to the study itself: Both about-4-week and about-12-week second-dose recipients were combined.

Profiling relied on immunoSEQ multiplex PCR, and the TCRdb table lists in-frame clones only, not all of them. The repertoire holds some 85,000 clones, with 90% to 95% as singletons. Trimming took 6 bases from V and 2 from J; bases not matched to a gene: 4. CDR1 and CDR2 from the germline V gene are LNHDA and SQIVND (reference sequence). The CDR3 totals 14 residues. The chain employs TRBV19 and TRBJ2-7, with 10 bases identical to TRBD1. Source: peripheral blood, taken on day 0 of AZD1222 vaccination. The TCR sequence derives from an adult in good health. The CDR3 region has the DNA TGTGCCAGTAGCGAGGGGACAGGGGCCTACGAGCAGTACTTC. Its translation is CASSEGTGAYEQYF.